Included here is one T cell receptor (beta chain) sequence, with context. Germline V lookup: CDR1 MDHEN, CDR2 SYDVKM. J was trimmed by 2 bases and V by 3 bases; bases with no gene match: 6. The CDR3 is 16 amino acids. Profiled with immunoSEQ multiplex PCR; TCRdb holds only in-frame clones, not every one. The data contain some 170,000 clones, around 82% of them singletons. The data are from a study of cytomegalovirus exposure and HLA in healthy donors. This chain links TRBV28 with TRBJ2-7; 11 nucleotides agree with TRBD1. The receptor comes from a man in his thirties or forties in good health and CMV-seropositive. The specimen sequenced was PBMCs. CDR3 loop: CASSLGGQGAPYEQYF. DNA for the CDR3: TGTGCCAGCAGTTTGGGAGGACAGGGGGCCCCCTACGAGCAGTACTTC.